The 27 T cell receptor beta chains below were found in one sample sequenced in a study of CD4 T cells in relation to SARS-CoV-2 and coronaviruses. Assay: immunoSEQ multiplex PCR; the TCRdb copy retains only in-frame clones and omits some. The repertoire includes just under 30,000 clones, about 70% of them detected once, and roughly 15% sits in the top ten. The unexposed donors gave CD4+ T cells in about 2010-2019, prior to COVID-19. Isolation of CD4+ T cells took place after less than twelve days in culture. Their antigens remain unidentified. Sequenced material: CD4+ T cells from PBMCs, cultured in vitro. All receptors derive from a human donor in good health.

This chain joins TRBV12-2 and TRBJ1-5; the table names TRBD1, a call not compared with the DNA. TRBV12-2 is tagged as a pseudogene. The CDR3 runs 18 residues. The CDR3 sequence: CASRLEQDKPGGNQPQHF. DNA of the CDR3: TGTGCAAGTCGCTTAGAACAGGACAAACCTGGTGGAAATCAGCCCCAGCATTTT.

The V call is TRBV4-1, the J call TRBJ2-5, with no clear D. Trimming took 0 bases from V and 5 from J, leaving 13 bases between them. This CDR3 is 15 amino acids long. CDR1 and CDR2 from the germline V gene are MGHRA and YSYEKL. CDR3 region: CASSQDGGVGETQYF. CDR3 in DNA: TGCGCCAGCAGCCAAGATGGCGGTGTGGGGGAGACCCAGTACTTC.

This chain connects TRBV4-3 to TRBJ2-7; D possibly corresponds to TRBD2 (5 bases). This CDR3 spans 14 amino acids. With 0 bases removed from V and 5 bases from J, the gap between germline ends came to 11 bases. Germline lookup yields CDR1 LGHNA and CDR2 YSLEER. The CDR3 nucleotides are TGCGCCAGCAGCCAAGACTCTAGCAGCCACGAGCAGTACTTC. This sequence encodes CASSQDSSSHEQYF.

The chain recombines TRBV7-2 with TRBJ1-1, with D possibly matching TRBD1 (5 bases). Trimming shortened V by 5 bases and J by 5 bases, and 12 bases separated the two germline ends. This CDR3 contains 13 residues. Germline assignment: CDR1 SGHTA and CDR2 FQGNSA. The CDR3, as DNA: TGTGCCAGCAGCCCCCGCAGGGAAACTGAAGCTTTCTTT. Its protein is CASSPRRETEAFF.

The gene calls are TRBV5-4 and TRBJ2-7; 8 nucleotides line up with TRBD1. J lost 2 bases, V lost 4 bases, and 2 bases had no gene match. In germline, CDR1 is SGHNT, CDR2 YYREEE (reference sequence). The CDR3 is 13 amino acids. CDR3 DNA sequence: TGTGCCAGCAGCGCGACAGGGGCCTACGAGCAGTACTTC. This encodes CASSATGAYEQYF. Full variable domain (remainder filled in from reference TRBV5-4 and TRBJ2-7): ETGVTQSPTHLIKTRGQQVTLRCSSQSGHNTVSWYQQALGQGPQFIFQYYREEENGRGNFPPRFSGLQFPNYSSELNVNALELDDSALYLCASSATGAYEQYFGPGTRLTVT.

V usage is TRBV3-1 (or the pseudogene TRBV3-2) and J usage is TRBJ1-4, with D unresolved. CDR1 and CDR2 (germline): LGHDT, YNNKEL (reference sequence). The length of the CDR3 is 14 residues. Trimming took off 2 bases at V and 5 bases at J, with 9 bases between the two ends. This chain's CDR3 is CASSQQGVNEKLFF. In DNA form, the CDR3 reads TGTGCCAGCAGCCAACAAGGAGTGAATGAAAAACTGTTTTTT.

The chain links TRBV12-3 or TRBV12-4 to TRBJ1-2, with a possible D match to TRBD1 (6 bases). Trimming stripped 0 bases from V and 14 bases from J, with 13 bases between. The CDR3 sequence is 12 residues long. The CDR3 is CASSLAGHRWTF. The CDR3, as DNA: TGTGCCAGCAGTTTAGCGGGACACCGCTGGACCTTC.

CDR3 in amino acids: CASSGGVADRETQYF. In DNA, the CDR3 is TGTGCCAGCAGCGGCGGGGTAGCTGACCGGGAGACCCAGTACTTC. The chain combines TRBV5-5 with TRBJ2-5, with D possibly matching TRBD2 (6 bases). V lost 4 bases, J lost 5 bases, and 18 bases lay in between. This CDR3 comprises 15 residues. Looked up from germline, CDR1 is SGHKS and CDR2 is YYEKEE (reference sequence).

The V gene is TRBV7-9, the J gene TRBJ1-1; D is ambiguous. V was trimmed by 5 bases and J by 0 bases, leaving 7 bases between them. CDR1 and CDR2 from the germline V gene are SEHNR and FQNEAQ (reference sequence). The CDR3 contains 13 residues. DNA for the CDR3: TGTGCCAGCAGCCCCACAGTGAACACTGAAGCTTTCTTT. Protein sequence: CASSPTVNTEAFF.

The chain uses TRBV19 and TRBJ1-5, with 7 bases identical to TRBD1. This CDR3 contains 16 residues. V was clipped by 8 bases and J by 2 bases; unmatched bases: 12. The germline CDR1 and CDR2 sequences are LNHDA and SQIVND (reference sequence). DNA of the CDR3: TGTGCCAGTGCCTACCAGGGGGTTACGGGCAATCAGCCCCAGCATTTT. Translated, it gives CASAYQGVTGNQPQHF.

This clone occurred once. The chain employs TRBV29-1 and TRBJ1-2; D is undetermined. This CDR3 is 12 amino acids long. Germline V gives CDR1 SQVTM, CDR2 ANQGSEA. The V gene lost 1 base and the J gene lost 5 bases, with 8 bases spanning the gap. DNA for the CDR3: TGCAGCGTTGAAGGGCTGACTTATGGCTACACCTTC. As protein: CSVEGLTYGYTF. Together with reference TRBV29-1 and TRBJ1-2, the CDR3 gives the full variable domain: SAVISQKPSRDICQRGTSLTIQCQVDSQVTMMFWYRQQPGQSLTLIATANQGSEATYESGFVIDKFPISRPNLTFSTLTVSNMSPEDSSIYLCSVEGLTYGYTFGSGTRLTVV.

This clone has more than one count but fewer than ten. The chain links TRBV14 to TRBJ2-7; a possible D gene is TRBD1 (7 bases). Germline assignment: CDR1 SGHDN and CDR2 FVKESK. There are 15 residues in the CDR3. Trimming left V 9 bases short and J 3 bases short, with 21 bases between. The CDR3 is CASSISGGRYYEQYF. In DNA form, the CDR3 reads TGTGCCAGTAGCATCTCAGGGGGGAGATACTACGAGCAGTACTTC.

The rearrangement links TRBV18 to TRBJ2-1; D is undetermined. V lost 0 bases and J 7 bases, leaving 7 bases between the germline ends. Germline CDR1 and CDR2: KGHSH and LQKENI. The CDR3 extends over 13 amino acids. In nucleotides, the CDR3 is TGTGCCAGCTCACCACCCAGCTTGAATGAGCAGTTCTTC. It encodes CASSPPSLNEQFF.

This chain connects TRBV19 to TRBJ2-5, with D unresolved. V dropped 4 bases and J dropped 4 bases, with 4 bases sitting between them. The CDR3 has 11 residues. In germline, CDR1 is LNHDA, CDR2 SQIVND (reference sequence). The CDR3 coding sequence is TGTGCCAGTAGTAGCGGAGAGACCCAGTACTTC. Protein product: CASSSGETQYF.

The V and J genes are TRBV6-5 and TRBJ2-5, with 7 bases matching TRBD1. Germline V gene sequence: CDR1 MNHEY, CDR2 SVGAGI. V shed 10 bases, J shed 5 bases, and the junction held 16 bases outside the gene matches. This CDR3 region has 15 residues. The CDR3 nucleotides are TGTGCCACTTACGACACCTCAGGGGGTGTGGAGACCCAGTACTTC. Encoded protein: CATYDTSGGVETQYF.

This chain connects TRBV6-5 to TRBJ1-2; TRBD1 matches at 9 bases. From germline, CDR1 is MNHEY and CDR2 SVGAGI. V lost 5 bases and J lost 6; bases outside the gene matches: 10. The CDR3 has 15 amino acids. The CDR3 coding sequence is TGTGCCAGCAGTAGTTACGGGACAGGGAATGATGGCTACACCTTC. Amino acids: CASSSYGTGNDGYTF.

The chain links TRBV12-3 or TRBV12-4 to TRBJ1-5; D is possibly TRBD1 (5 bases). CDR3 size: 13 residues. The V end lost 7 bases, the J end lost 7 bases, and 14 bases lay between the germline ends. Here the CDR3 reads CASTTRGGQPQHF. The CDR3 DNA sequence: TGTGCCAGCACTACCCGGGGGGGGCAGCCCCAGCATTTT.

This chain links TRBV6-4 with TRBJ2-7, with 8 bases identical to TRBD1. Germline assignment: CDR1 MRHNA and CDR2 SNTAGT. The CDR3 runs to 17 residues. Losses at the gene ends were 4 bases for V and 0 bases for J; bases not matched to a gene: 11. This CDR3 is CASSGRTGNLHSYEQYF. CDR3 nucleotide sequence: TGTGCCAGCAGTGGCAGGACAGGGAATCTACACTCCTACGAGCAGTACTTC.

The chain recombines TRBV9 with TRBJ2-2; 9 bases map to TRBD2. The CDR3 contains 16 residues. Germline assignment: CDR1 SGDLS and CDR2 YYNGEE. With V trimmed by 0 bases and J by 6 bases, 6 bases remained unmatched. The CDR3 loop reads CASSVGGGGAPGELFF. CDR3 sequence (DNA): TGTGCCAGCAGCGTAGGAGGCGGGGGGGCCCCCGGGGAGCTGTTTTTT.

This clone has a handful of counts. The chain carries TRBV7-9 and TRBJ2-1; 10 bases are a match to TRBD2. Per germline, CDR1 SEHNR and CDR2 FQNEAQ (reference sequence). The CDR3 has 17 amino acids. V shed 3 bases, J shed 0 bases, and the junction held 5 bases outside the gene matches. CDR3 sequence (DNA): TGTGCCAGCAGCTTGACAGCGGGGGGGGACTCCTACAATGAGCAGTTCTTC. It encodes CASSLTAGGDSYNEQFF.

As DNA, the CDR3 is TGCGCCAGCAGCCAAGATTCCGATCTAGCGGGGTTGTCAGATACGCAGTATTTT. This gives the protein CASSQDSDLAGLSDTQYF. V is TRBV4-3 and J is TRBJ2-3; 9 bases line up with TRBD2. The CDR3 has 18 residues. Trimming removed 0 bases from V and 4 bases from J; junction bases left unmatched: 11. Germline V lookup: CDR1 LGHNA, CDR2 YSLEER.

This clone was seen a handful of times. V is TRBV6-6 and J is TRBJ2-2; D is unresolved. The CDR3 extends over 13 amino acids. Trimming cost V 7 bases and J 5 bases, with 11 bases left between them. Germline V lookup: CDR1 MNHNY, CDR2 SVGAGI (reference sequence). This chain's CDR3 is CASTPVGTGELFF. In DNA, the CDR3 is TGTGCCAGCACTCCAGTGGGTACCGGGGAGCTGTTTTTT.

The rearrangement uses TRBV14 and TRBJ2-1; D unresolved. V gave up 0 bases and J gave up 3 bases, with 12 bases separating them. The CDR3 length is 16 residues. Germline CDR1 and CDR2: SGHDN and FVKESK. As DNA, the CDR3 is TGTGCCAGCAGCCAAGAAGCCCCGAAAGACTACAATGAGCAGTTCTTC. Amino acid sequence: CASSQEAPKDYNEQFF.

The chain is built from TRBV4-3 and TRBJ1-6; D possibly corresponds to TRBD1 (5 bases). V was clipped by 1 base and J by 7 bases, with 20 bases between them. Germline lookup yields CDR1 LGHNA and CDR2 YSLEER. This CDR3 comprises 18 residues. DNA for the CDR3: TGCGCCAGCAGCCAAGGGGCTTTGGGCAGCCGGACAAATTCACCCCTCCACTTT. Translated, it gives CASSQGALGSRTNSPLHF.

The chain links TRBV5-1 to TRBJ1-1; a weak D match, TRBD1 (6 bases). With 2 bases removed from V and 1 base from J, the gap between germline ends came to 15 bases. CDR1 and CDR2 from the germline V gene are SGHRS and YFSETQ. The CDR3 covers 16 residues. The CDR3 DNA reads TGCGCCAGCAGCTTAGGGCCGCGGGGGGCGAACACTGAAGCTTTCTTT. Translated: CASSLGPRGANTEAFF.

This clone was picked up one time. V and J are TRBV4-3 and TRBJ2-3; the D is unclear. The CDR3 extends over 14 amino acids. The ends were cut back, 0 bases at V and 6 bases at J, with 10 bases in the middle. Germline-derived CDR1 and CDR2 are LGHNA and YSLEER. CDR3 coding DNA: TGCGCCAGCAGCCAAGAGACTGGCTGGGATACGCAGTATTTT. Translating it yields CASSQETGWDTQYF.

CDR3 in amino acids: CASSVTMRKETQYF. CDR3 in DNA: TGTGCCAGCAGCGTTACTATGAGGAAAGAGACCCAGTACTTC. V is TRBV5-4 and J is TRBJ2-5, with unresolved D. Germline V gene lookup returns CDR1 SGHNT and CDR2 YYREEE (reference sequence). The CDR3 consists of 14 residues. V was clipped by 4 bases and J by 3 bases, with 13 bases between them.